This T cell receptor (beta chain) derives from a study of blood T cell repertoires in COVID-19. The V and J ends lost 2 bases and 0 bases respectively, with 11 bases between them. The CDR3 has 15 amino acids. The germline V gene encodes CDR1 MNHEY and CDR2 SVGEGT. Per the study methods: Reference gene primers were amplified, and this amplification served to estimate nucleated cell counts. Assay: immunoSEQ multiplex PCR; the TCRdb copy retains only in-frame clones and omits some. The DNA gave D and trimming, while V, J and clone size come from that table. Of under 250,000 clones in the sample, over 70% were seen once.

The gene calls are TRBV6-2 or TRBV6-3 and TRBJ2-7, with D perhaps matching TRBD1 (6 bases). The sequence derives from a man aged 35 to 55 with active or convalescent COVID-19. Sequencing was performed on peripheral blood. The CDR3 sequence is CASSYGTPSSYEQYF. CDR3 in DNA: TGTGCCAGCAGTTACGGGACACCTAGCTCCTACGAGCAGTACTTC.